This section outlines one T cell receptor (beta chain) sequence together with its context. Its antigen is undetermined. Some second doses came at about 4 weeks and others at about 12 weeks; these were pooled. The data belong to a study of T cell responses to AZD1222 COVID-19 vaccine. General observations from the study: Researchers report vaccine-associated CD4 TCRs spanning spike, with dominance at 160-218 and 743-854. Donors were mostly white British, more females; clonal diversity possibly underestimated.

The assay was immunoSEQ multiplex PCR, and TCRdb's table has in-frame clones only and misses some. The table records approximately 170,000 clones, around 92% of them present only once. Germline CDR1 is KGHSH and CDR2 is LQKENI. The CDR3 has 15 residues. V was cut by 2 bases and J by 2 bases, with 12 bases left in between. V gene TRBV18 combines with J gene TRBJ1-2; D not certain. The material was peripheral blood, obtained 28 days after the second AZD1222 dose. This clonotype was obtained from an adult who received the AZD1222 COVID-19 vaccine. The CDR3 DNA reads TGTGCCAGCTCACCAGAACAGACGGTGAACTATGGCTACACCTTC. This encodes CASSPEQTVNYGYTF.